The next 27 T cell receptor beta chains were all read from a single sample in a study of T cells after yellow fever vaccination (dated by TCRdb to between 2018 and 2021). The sample's treatment or condition, from its label and the paper: live attenuated yellow fever vaccine strain. The method behind the library was 5' RACE. For sequencing, an Illumina NovaSeq 6000 was employed. TCRdb reworked the public reads: Q25 trimming with fastp, MiXCR clone assembly, productive beta chains retained. Rows merge per CDR3 protein into single entries with the most common DNA and genes. Here the sample has about 340,000 distinct CDR3 sequences; 12% occur a single time. The ten largest clones take up 3.2% of the sample. Sequencing was performed on CD4+ T cells sorted from PBMCs, taken 15 days after the yellow fever booster vaccination. Receptors were obtained from a man between 18 and 35 years old who received the YFV17D yellow fever vaccine.

This clonotype was counted between two and nine times. The CDR3 DNA reads TGTGCCAGCAGCGTAGGGCGGACAGATAACACCGGGGAGCTGTTTTTT. Its protein is CASSVGRTDNTGELFF. The V gene is TRBV9, the J gene TRBJ2-2, with TRBD1 as a possible D gene (6 bases). This CDR3 is built from 16 residues. Per germline, CDR1 SGDLS and CDR2 YYNGEE. Trimming pared 0 bases from V and 2 bases from J, leaving 11 bases between.

The J gene is TRBJ1-6, the V gene TRBV5-1; weak D call: TRBD1 (6 bases). CDR3 length: 16 amino acids. V lost 2 bases, J lost 8 bases, and 17 bases lay in between. Germline CDR1 SGHRS, CDR2 YFSETQ. The CDR3 sequence is CASSLEQGRSHSPLHF. CDR3 nucleotides: TGCGCCAGCAGCTTAGAACAGGGACGAAGTCATTCACCCCTCCACTTT.

This clonotype has just a few counts. The rearrangement links TRBV7-3 to TRBJ2-7, with TRBD1 matching over 7 bases. Germline trimming cut 5 bases from V and 6 bases from J; bases unmatched to any gene: 10. Germline values: CDR1 SGHTA, CDR2 FQGTGA. The CDR3 runs 14 residues. The CDR3 spells CASSQDRVSGEQYF. The CDR3 DNA sequence: TGTGCCAGCAGCCAAGACAGGGTCTCGGGCGAGCAGTACTTC.

The V gene is TRBV11-2, the J gene TRBJ2-2; tentatively, D is TRBD1 (5 bases). Germline CDR1 SGHAT, CDR2 FQNNGV. The length of the CDR3 is 14 residues. With 5 bases removed from V and 7 bases from J, the gap between germline ends came to 14 bases. CDR3 DNA: TGTGCCAGCAGCCATGGGGCAGTTAGCGGGGAGCTGTTTTTT. Residues: CASSHGAVSGELFF.

This sequence joins TRBV5-1 and TRBJ2-1, with 8 positions matching TRBD2. The junction had 5 bases not matched to a gene; V was cut back by 4 bases and J by 2 bases. CDR3 length equals 15 residues. Germline V gene data show CDR1 as SGHRS and CDR2 as YFSETQ. The CDR3 here is CASSGTRRAYNEQFF. CDR3 nucleotides: TGCGCCAGCAGCGGGACTAGACGGGCCTACAATGAGCAGTTCTTC.

The chain has TRBV2 and TRBJ2-3, with no clear D. Between the trimmed V and J ends, which lost 6 bases and 2 bases, there was a span of 12 bases. Looked up from germline, CDR1 is SNHLY and CDR2 is FYNNEI. This CDR3 is 14 amino acids long. The CDR3 DNA follows: TGTGCCAGCAGAGCCAATGTAGCCACAGATACGCAGTATTTT. This encodes CASRANVATDTQYF.

The chain uses TRBV7-2 and TRBJ1-3, with a weak D call TRBD1 (5 bases). The germline V gene encodes CDR1 SGHTA and CDR2 FQGNSA. This CDR3 comprises 13 residues. The germline V and J ends were trimmed by 5 bases and 4 bases, with 9 bases remaining between them. This CDR3 is CASSTGAGNTIYF. Here the CDR3 DNA reads TGTGCCAGCAGCACCGGGGCAGGAAACACCATATATTTT.

This clonotype came up a few times. The chain links TRBV6-1 to TRBJ2-1; D remains unclear. CDR1 is MNHNS, CDR2 SASEGT, per germline. This CDR3 has 17 amino acids. V lost 4 bases to trimming and J lost 0 bases, with 16 bases between them. The CDR3, as DNA: TGTGCCAGCAGTGGGCCGGCCAGACTGAGCTCCTACAATGAGCAGTTCTTC. Its protein is CASSGPARLSSYNEQFF.

This sequence joins TRBV20-1 and TRBJ2-1; 7 bases are shared with TRBD1. Germline assignment: CDR1 DFQATT and CDR2 SNEGSKA (reference sequence). J lost 13 bases, V lost 5 bases, and 17 bases had no gene match. This CDR3 region has 14 residues. CDR3 in amino acids: CSALTRGSTNGQFF. Written as DNA, the CDR3 is TGCAGTGCTTTGACCAGGGGGTCCACCAATGGCCAGTTCTTC.

The chain is built from TRBV10-3 and TRBJ2-2; D assignment may be TRBD1 or TRBD2 (5 bases each). The CDR3 is 16 residues long. Per the germline V gene, CDR1 is ENHRY and CDR2 is SYGVKD. Trimming shortened V by 4 bases and J by 10 bases, and 22 bases separated the two germline ends. The CDR3 DNA reads as TGTGCCATCAGTGTCTTCGATGGGGACGAAGTTACGGAGCTGTTTTTT. Protein: CAISVFDGDEVTELFF.

The chain joins TRBV4-2 to TRBJ2-3; D unclear. CDR1 and CDR2 from the germline V gene are LGHNA and YNFKEQ. The V and J ends lost 0 bases and 1 base respectively, with 5 bases between them. This CDR3 contains 14 residues. CDR3 sequence: CASSQEVGTDTQYF. In DNA, the CDR3 is TGTGCCAGCAGCCAAGAGGTGGGCACAGATACGCAGTATTTT.

The J gene is TRBJ2-1, the V gene TRBV24-1; possibly TRBD2 for D (5 bases). Trimming left V 5 bases short and J 9 bases short, with 13 bases between. This CDR3 is built from 13 residues. Germline V gene lookup returns CDR1 KGHDR and CDR2 SFDVKD. The CDR3 region is CATSAAGLPEQFF. DNA of the CDR3: TGTGCCACCAGTGCCGCCGGACTCCCTGAGCAGTTCTTC.

J is TRBJ2-5 and V is TRBV5-1; D tentatively fits TRBD1 or TRBD2 (7 bases each). The CDR3 is 13 residues long. V was pared by 6 bases and J by 5 bases, with 14 bases between. Germline V gene lookup returns CDR1 SGHRS and CDR2 YFSETQ. This CDR3 reads CASTQGGAETQYF. The CDR3 nucleotides read TGCGCCAGCACCCAGGGGGGGGCTGAGACCCAGTACTTC.

This clonotype was detected a few times. The rearrangement joins TRBV7-2 to TRBJ2-5; D not certain. Germline CDR1 SGHTA, CDR2 FQGNSA. The CDR3 spans 13 residues. Between the trimmed V and J ends, which lost 7 bases and 1 base, there was a span of 10 bases. DNA for the CDR3: TGTGCCAGCAAGGGCTGGACCCAAGAGACCCAGTACTTC. Translating gives CASKGWTQETQYF.

This clonotype has only a few counts. The chain joins TRBV28 to TRBJ2-7; 7 nucleotides line up with TRBD1. The germline CDR1 and CDR2 sequences are MDHEN and SYDVKM. CDR3 length: 13 residues. Germline trimming cut 7 bases from V and 2 bases from J; bases unmatched to any gene: 5. The CDR3 protein is CASNKQGPYEQYV. The CDR3 DNA follows: TGTGCCAGCAACAAACAGGGGCCCTACGAGCAGTACGTC.

The J gene is TRBJ1-4, the V gene TRBV20-1, with D tentatively TRBD1 (5 bases). Trimming cost V 1 base and J 7 bases, with 22 bases left between them. This CDR3 has 17 amino acids. The germline V gene has CDR1 DFQATT and CDR2 SNEGSKA (reference sequence). Here the CDR3 DNA reads TGCAGTGCTAGAGCTTTCATCCTTCTAGGAGGGGCTGAAAAACTGTTTTTT. It specifies CSARAFILLGGAEKLFF.

This chain links TRBV7-2 with TRBJ2-2, with D unclear. The CDR3 is 15 residues long. The V gene's germline CDR1 is SGHTA and CDR2 FQGNSA. V shed 5 bases and J shed 2 bases, with 12 bases lying between them. The CDR3 nucleotides read TGTGCCAGCAGCCCCAGGAAAGGCAACACCGGGGAGCTGTTTTTT. This gives the protein CASSPRKGNTGELFF.

This clonotype was counted a few times. This chain links TRBV5-6 with TRBJ1-3, with D unclear. V lost 5 bases and J lost 5, with 14 bases in between. CDR1 SGHDT and CDR2 YYEEEE come from the germline V gene. The CDR3 spans 14 residues. This CDR3 is CASSQRVGRNTIYF. The CDR3 DNA reads as TGTGCCAGCAGTCAAAGGGTAGGCAGAAACACCATATATTTT.

A remark on this clonotype: The germline gene is not matched at one end of the junction; a read error may be the cause. This chain connects TRBV4-3 to TRBJ1-1, with D possibly being TRBD1 (5 bases). The germline V gene has CDR1 LGHNA and CDR2 YSLEER. The CDR3 consists of 16 residues. The chain's CDR3 is CASIQDIRSGGAEAFF. The CDR3 coding sequence is TGCGCCAGCATCCAAGATATTCGTTCGGGGGGGGCTGAAGCTTTCTTT.

The V and J genes are TRBV6-6 and TRBJ1-5, with 7 bases identical to TRBD1. Germline CDR1 and CDR2: MNHNY and SVGAGI (reference sequence). The CDR3 contains 20 residues. V lost 6 bases, J lost 2 bases, and 22 bases stayed unmatched. DNA for the CDR3: TGTGCCAGCAGCCGGTCAGGGGGGAGTCCTGGAAGTGAGGGCAATCAGCCCCAGCATTTT. Residues: CASSRSGGSPGSEGNQPQHF.

The V gene is TRBV4-2, the J gene TRBJ1-2, with no clear D. The CDR3 has 10 amino acids. V lost 5 bases and J 8 bases, leaving 6 bases between the germline ends. Germline CDR1 and CDR2: LGHNA and YNFKEQ. The CDR3 DNA reads as TGTGCCAGCAGCATTGGGGGCTACACCTTC. It encodes CASSIGGYTF.

The chain is built from TRBV5-1 and TRBJ2-3; 11 positions agree with TRBD2. Trimming removed 4 bases from V and 8 bases from J; junction bases left unmatched: 6. The CDR3 runs 14 residues. CDR1 is SGHRS, CDR2 YFSETQ, per germline. CDR3 in DNA: TGCGCCAGCAGCGGGACACTAGCGGGGGCTACGCAGTATTTT. Translating gives CASSGTLAGATQYF.

The CDR3 nucleotides are TGCGCCAGCAGCCAAGAAGCGCTGAGGGCGCGCACCGGGGAGCTGTTTTTT. Protein: CASSQEALRARTGELFF. The genes are TRBV4-3 and TRBJ2-2; possible D gene TRBD2, 5 bases. The CDR3 is 17 residues long. Germline CDR1 is LGHNA and CDR2 is YSLEER. V dropped 0 bases and J dropped 4 bases, with 15 bases sitting between them.

This sequence joins TRBV12-3 or TRBV12-4 and TRBJ2-2; 11 nucleotides align to TRBD2. V gave up 5 bases and J gave up 7 bases; unmatched junction bases: 9. CDR3 size: 16 residues. CDR3 in amino acids: CASSPTSGGPNGELFF. The CDR3 nucleotides are TGTGCCAGCAGTCCAACTAGCGGGGGACCTAACGGGGAGCTGTTTTTT.

This clonotype was picked up a small number of times. The chain employs TRBV27 and TRBJ2-3; D possibly corresponds to TRBD2 (6 bases). Germline V gives CDR1 MNHEY, CDR2 SMNVEV (reference sequence). This CDR3 has 14 amino acids. V lost 0 bases and J 7 bases, leaving 11 bases between the germline ends. CDR3 DNA: TGTGCCAGCAGTTTATCGACTAGGGGCTATACGCAGTATTTT. It yields the protein CASSLSTRGYTQYF.

This clonotype was seen only a few times. The genes are TRBV2 and TRBJ1-2; 8 nucleotides line up with TRBD1. Germline trimming cut 11 bases from V and 2 bases from J; bases unmatched to any gene: 7. CDR1 is SNHLY, CDR2 FYNNEI, per germline. The CDR3 contains 13 residues. In nucleotides, the CDR3 is TGTGCCGGTCGGGGACAGGCCAACTATGGCTACACCTTC. It is translated as CAGRGQANYGYTF.

This chain uses TRBV6-6 with TRBJ1-1; D remains unclear. The CDR3 is 13 residues long. V was trimmed by 7 bases and J by 4 bases, leaving 13 bases between them. Germline loops: CDR1 MNHNY, CDR2 SVGAGI (reference sequence). This CDR3 is CASTHGDGTEAFF. The CDR3 nucleotides are TGTGCCAGCACCCACGGCGACGGCACTGAAGCTTTCTTT.